This T cell receptor beta chain stems from a study of shared clonotypes between healthy human individuals. Naive CD8 isolation took CD45RO-negative cells positively selected for CCR7 and excluded terminally differentiated effector memory CD45RA+ cells. TCRdb's table, derived via immunoSEQ multiplex PCR, lists solely in-frame clones and lacks some. The table records some 2,100,000 clones, about 92% of them present only once. The receptor was isolated from a man aged 18 to 30 in good health. Some clones in this sample may be carry-over from other donors' samples. The sequenced material came from naive CD8+ T cells from PBMCs.

CDR3 sequence reads: CASSIWTSGAYEQYF. CDR3 sequence (DNA): TGTGCCAGTAGTATATGGACTAGCGGGGCCTACGAGCAGTACTTC. This chain uses TRBV19 with TRBJ2-7, with TRBD2 identical over 12 bases. The CDR3 has 15 residues. J gave up 2 bases and V 2 bases, and 1 base lay outside the gene matches. From germline, CDR1 is LNHDA and CDR2 SQIVND (reference sequence).